The sample holds one count of the clone carrying this T cell receptor beta chain. This sample is part of a study of blood T cell repertoires in COVID-19. About the study: The origin of the acute and convalescent COVID-19 samples was the United States, Italy and Spain. T cells, B-cell-depleted T cells, or PBMCs supplied cDNA or gDNA.

From germline, CDR1 is GTSNPN and CDR2 SVGIG (reference sequence). The CDR3 contains 14 residues. Deletions cut 0 bases from V and 4 bases from J, with 11 bases between. The protocol was immunoSEQ multiplex PCR, while the TCRdb copy is restricted to in-frame clones and leaves out a portion. In the table there are hundreds of thousands of clones, 75% to 85% of which are singletons. Sequenced: peripheral blood. The chain couples TRBV30 to TRBJ2-3; TRBD1 might be the D (5 bases). The receptor's source is a woman between 45 and 65 years old with acute or convalescent COVID-19. The DNA of the CDR3 is TGTGCCTGGAGTGTAAAGGGGTCGGCAGATACGCAGTATTTT. Its protein is CAWSVKGSADTQYF.